A selection of T cell receptor beta chains follows, all from one sample in a study of T cell responses to AZD1222 COVID-19 vaccine. Method: immunoSEQ multiplex PCR; TCRdb's copy keeps in-frame clones and lacks some. The sample has about 130,000 clones, around 90% seen once. The source material was peripheral blood, sampled on day 0 of AZD1222 vaccination. Receptor source: an adult in good health. The CDR3 runs from the conserved cysteine through the conserved F or W. Each record gives: D gene, clone size, J gene, V gene, CDR3 protein, CDR3 DNA. The D gene is left open where the match is weak. Clone size, where shown, is once, few, many, or a class for clones that have expanded.

NA	NA	TRBJ2-3	TRBV15	CATSYDPSSTDTQYF	TGTGCCACCAGTTACGATCCTTCTAGCACAGATACGCAGTATTTT
NA	NA	TRBJ1-1	TRBV11-1	CASSSPYGLNTEAFF	TGTGCCAGCAGCTCTCCTTATGGACTGAACACTGAAGCTTTCTTT
NA	few	TRBJ1-3	TRBV10-3	CAIRTALSGNTIYF	TGTGCCATCAGGACAGCTCTCTCTGGAAACACCATATATTTT
NA	once	TRBJ1-3	TRBV4-1	CASSQNQGSGNTIYF	TGCGCCAGCAGCCAGAACCAGGGTTCTGGAAACACCATATATTTT
NA	NA	TRBJ1-6	TRBV4-1	CASSRGGPTGRSPLHF	TGCGCCAGCAGCAGAGGAGGACCCACCGGGAGATCACCCCTCCACTTT
TRBD2	NA	TRBJ2-7	TRBV5-4	CASSLPSSGGSYEQYF	TGTGCCAGCAGCCTTCCGTCTAGCGGGGGGTCCTACGAGCAGTACTTC
TRBD1	few	TRBJ2-7	TRBV19	CASSMTGASSYEQYF	TGTGCCAGTAGTATGACAGGGGCGAGCTCCTACGAGCAGTACTTC
TRBD2	NA	TRBJ2-7	TRBV9	CASSVAREGDSAYEQYF	TGTGCCAGCAGCGTAGCTCGGGAGGGGGACTCAGCCTACGAGCAGTACTTC
TRBD1	NA	TRBJ1-6	TRBV11-2	CASLGQDNSPLHF	TGTGCCAGCTTAGGACAGGATAATTCACCCCTCCACTTT
NA	NA	TRBJ1-2	TRBV11-3	CASSPQEYGYTF	TGTGCCAGCAGCCCCCAGGAGTATGGCTACACCTTC
NA	NA	TRBJ1-3	TRBV7-8	CASRMDGYSGNTIYF	TGTGCCAGCAGGATGGACGGCTACTCTGGAAACACCATATATTTT
NA	NA	TRBJ1-1	TRBV18	CASSYAAGSTEAFF	TGTGCCAGCTCATACGCGGCAGGGAGCACTGAAGCTTTCTTT
NA	NA	TRBJ2-5	TRBV18	CASSRGYQETQYF	TGTGCCAGCTCTCGGGGGTACCAAGAGACCCAGTACTTC
NA	few	TRBJ1-6	TRBV6-5	CASQGHSSPLHF	TGTGCCAGCCAAGGGCACAGTTCACCCCTCCACTTT
TRBD1	NA	TRBJ2-1	TRBV29-1	CSVGDRVGGNEQFF	TGCAGCGTCGGCGACAGGGTTGGAGGAAATGAGCAGTTCTTC
NA	NA	TRBJ1-1	TRBV28	CASSPPWRNTEAFF	TGTGCCAGCAGTCCGCCCTGGAGGAACACTGAAGCTTTCTTT
NA	NA	TRBJ2-2	TRBV21-1	CASHLPPQGTNTGELFF	TGTGCCAGCCACCTACCCCCGCAGGGGACGAACACCGGGGAGCTGTTTTTT
NA	NA	TRBJ2-1	TRBV19	CASSTQVGEQFF	TGTGCCAGTAGTACCCAGGTAGGAGAGCAGTTCTTC
TRBD1	NA	TRBJ1-4	TRBV27	CASSFSGQGLREKLFF	TGTGCCAGCAGTTTTTCGGGACAGGGTTTAAGAGAAAAACTGTTTTTT
NA	NA	TRBJ1-5	TRBV5-8	CASSSEARGNQPQHF	TGTGCCAGCAGCTCCGAGGCCAGGGGTAATCAGCCCCAGCATTTT
NA	NA	TRBJ1-4	TRBV6-2/TRBV6-3	CASSWDEKLFF	TGTGCCAGCAGTTGGGATGAAAAACTGTTTTTT
NA	NA	TRBJ1-5	TRBV6-5	CASDLEQGRNQPQHF	TGTGCCAGCGATCTAGAACAGGGTCGCAATCAGCCCCAGCATTTT
TRBD2	NA	TRBJ2-3	TRBV7-2	CASSLSGGGVDTQYF	TGTGCCAGCAGCTTAAGCGGGGGGGGCGTAGATACGCAGTATTTT
NA	NA	TRBJ1-5	TRBV5-6	CASSLASEGGRNQPQHF	TGTGCCAGCAGCTTGGCCTCTGAGGGGGGCCGCAATCAGCCCCAGCATTTT
TRBD1	NA	TRBJ2-7	TRBV7-2	CASSARTGPARSEQYF	TGTGCCAGCAGCGCCCGGACAGGGCCGGCACGATCCGAGCAGTACTTC
NA	NA	TRBJ1-3	TRBV4-1	CASSQDPDGDTIYF	TGCGCCAGCAGCCAAGACCCGGACGGGGACACCATATATTTT
NA	once	TRBJ1-4	TRBV6-4	CASIPDSDNEKLFF	TGTGCCAGCATACCGGACAGCGACAATGAAAAACTGTTTTTT
TRBD1	NA	TRBJ1-6	TRBV9	CASSPSGTGDPLHF	TGTGCCAGCAGCCCTTCTGGGACAGGGGATCCCCTCCACTTT
NA	NA	TRBJ2-5	TRBV11-1	CASSLRGTQYF	TGTGCCAGCAGCTTAAGGGGGACCCAGTACTTC
NA	NA	TRBJ1-5	TRBV10-3	CAIRGDRPYQPQHF	TGTGCCATCAGGGGTGACAGGCCATATCAGCCCCAGCATTTT